What follows are 19 T cell receptor beta chains derived from one specimen sequenced in a study of T cells after yellow fever vaccination. TCRdb processed the 5' RACE reads anew with MiXCR; each CDR3 protein has one entry. The data show about 340,000 distinct CDR3 sequences, with roughly 9.4% seen just once and about a sixth held by the top ten. Sequencing used PBMCs, obtained on the day of the first yellow fever vaccination. The receptors derive from a man younger than 30 who received the YFV17D yellow fever vaccine.

This clonotype was recorded many times. The CDR3 loop is CASSPGVYSPLHF. For the CDR3, the DNA is TGTGCCAGCAGTCCAGGGGTATACTCACCCCTCCACTTT. The chain uses TRBV12-3 or TRBV12-4 and TRBJ1-6; a possible D gene is TRBD1 (6 bases). The CDR3 has 13 amino acids. V lost 5 bases and J lost 10, with 12 bases in between.

The genes are TRBV6-1 and TRBJ1-2; D is unresolved. Deletions cut 5 bases from V and 4 bases from J, with 14 bases between. Germline assignment: CDR1 MNHNS and CDR2 SASEGT. The CDR3 extends over 14 amino acids. DNA of the CDR3: TGTGCCAGCAGTCAGCCGGGGTATTTCTATGGCTACACCTTC. Amino acid sequence: CASSQPGYFYGYTF.

This clonotype was recorded many times. This chain joins TRBV5-1 and TRBJ1-1, with 7 nucleotides matching TRBD1. The CDR3 consists of 17 residues. Trimming at V came to 0 bases and at J to 1 base, leaving 9 bases not matched to a gene. Germline V gene sequence: CDR1 SGHRS, CDR2 YFSETQ. CDR3 coding DNA: TGCGCCAGCAGCTTGGGGCCTCGACAGGGAGGGAACACTGAAGCTTTCTTT. Translating gives CASSLGPRQGGNTEAFF.

There are a few counts of this clonotype. The chain carries TRBV7-9 and TRBJ2-7; the D is unclear. Trimming cost V 6 bases and J 3 bases, with 12 bases left between them. The germline gives CDR1 SEHNR, CDR2 FQNEAQ (reference sequence). There are 13 residues in the CDR3. Here the CDR3 reads CASRSRTHYEQYF. The CDR3 DNA is TGTGCCAGCAGGTCTAGAACGCACTACGAGCAGTACTTC.

The CDR3 loop reads CASSRSGTDTGELFF. For the CDR3, the DNA is TGTGCCAGCAGCCGTTCGGGGACGGACACCGGGGAGCTGTTTTTT. The chain uses TRBV7-2 and TRBJ2-2; either TRBD1 or TRBD2 may fit D (5 bases each). Trimming removed 5 bases from V and 3 bases from J, with 13 bases in between. The CDR3 length is 15 residues. The germline gives CDR1 SGHTA, CDR2 FQGNSA.

The chain has TRBV7-3 and TRBJ2-7, with TRBD2 as a possible D gene (5 bases). This CDR3 comprises 12 residues. V was shortened by 3 bases and J by 4 bases, with 7 bases between the two germline ends. Germline values: CDR1 SGHTA, CDR2 FQGTGA. The DNA for the CDR3 is TGTGCCAGCAGCTTCAGAGGGTACGAGCAGTACGTC. Protein product: CASSFRGYEQYV.

The J gene is TRBJ2-1, the V gene TRBV28; 9 positions agree with TRBD2. This CDR3 region has 15 residues. The V gene end was trimmed by 1 base and the J gene end by 14 bases; junction bases not matched to a gene: 12. The germline CDR1 and CDR2 sequences are MDHEN and SYDVKM. CDR3 loop: CASSLFGLAPGREFF. Here the CDR3 DNA reads TGTGCCAGCAGTTTATTCGGACTAGCGCCGGGGAGAGAGTTCTTC.

This clonotype was recorded at least ten times. The V gene is TRBV12-3 or TRBV12-4, the J gene TRBJ2-2, with unresolved D. The CDR3 contains 13 residues. V lost 5 bases, J lost 5 bases, and 9 bases lay in between. Here the CDR3 reads CASSPGPTGELFF. In DNA form, the CDR3 reads TGTGCCAGCAGTCCCGGTCCGACCGGGGAGCTGTTTTTT.

This clonotype occurred many times. This chain uses TRBV7-6 with TRBJ2-7; possibly TRBD1 or TRBD2 for D (5 bases each). V gave up 5 bases and J gave up 2 bases, with 13 bases separating them. The CDR3 totals 14 residues. CDR1 is SGHVS, CDR2 FNYEAQ, per germline. The DNA of the CDR3 is TGTGCCAGCAGCCCGTGGGACCGTCCCTACGAGCAGTACTTC. As protein: CASSPWDRPYEQYF.

The rearrangement links TRBV3-1 to TRBJ2-5, with D maybe TRBD2 (7 bases). Germline values: CDR1 LGHDT, CDR2 YNNKEL (reference sequence). This CDR3 region has 15 residues. Trimming removed 2 bases from V and 0 bases from J, with 10 bases in between. The CDR3, as DNA: TGTGCCAGCAGCCAACTGCGGGGGCACCAAGAGACCCAGTACTTC. Translating gives CASSQLRGHQETQYF.

The chain joins TRBV7-3 to TRBJ2-3, with 10 bases aligning to TRBD1. With V trimmed by 5 bases and J by 3 bases, 5 bases remained unmatched. The CDR3 runs 15 residues. Germline V gives CDR1 SGHTA, CDR2 FQGTGA. The CDR3 here is CASSTGQGVTDTQYF. The DNA of the CDR3 is TGTGCCAGCAGCACTGGACAGGGGGTAACAGATACGCAGTATTTT.

This clonotype came up a few times. The V call is TRBV5-1, the J call TRBJ2-5, with 14 positions matching TRBD2. Germline CDR1 SGHRS, CDR2 YFSETQ. This CDR3 spans 16 amino acids. V dropped 4 bases and J dropped 2; count of bases not matched to a gene: 4. The CDR3 bases are TGCGCCAGCAGCGAGGGACTAGCGGGGGTGCAAGAGACCCAGTACTTC. This translates into CASSEGLAGVQETQYF. The whole variable domain, filled in from reference TRBV5-1 and TRBJ2-5, reads KAGVTQTPRYLIKTRGQQVTLSCSPISGHRSVSWYQQTPGQGLQFLFEYFSETQRNKGNFPGRFSGRQFSNSRSEMNVSTLELGDSALYLCASSEGLAGVQETQYFGPGTRLLVL.

This chain joins TRBV6-1 and TRBJ1-2; TRBD1 is a possible D gene (6 bases). The CDR3 runs 13 residues. With 7 bases removed from V and 8 bases from J, the gap between germline ends came to 17 bases. Germline values: CDR1 MNHNS, CDR2 SASEGT. The CDR3 is CASIDPRGRGYTF. CDR3 bases: TGTGCCAGCATCGATCCCAGGGGACGGGGCTACACCTTC.

At least ten counts were recorded for this clonotype. V is TRBV5-5 and J is TRBJ2-1; D is possibly TRBD2 (5 bases). With 6 bases removed from V and 9 bases from J, the gap between germline ends came to 16 bases. The germline CDR1 and CDR2 sequences are SGHKS and YYEKEE (reference sequence). The CDR3 has 13 residues. The CDR3: CASISGNDAEQFF. CDR3 in DNA: TGTGCCAGCATCTCGGGAAACGACGCTGAGCAGTTCTTC.

This clonotype was seen at least ten times. The chain has TRBV5-1 and TRBJ2-5; 7 nucleotides match TRBD1. Germline lookup yields CDR1 SGHRS and CDR2 YFSETQ. The CDR3 contains 14 residues. Trimming at V came to 3 bases and at J to 4 bases, leaving 6 bases not matched to a gene. The CDR3 here is CASSWAGGSETQYF. The DNA of the CDR3 is TGCGCCAGCAGCTGGGCAGGGGGATCAGAGACCCAGTACTTC.

This clonotype has just a few counts. This chain joins TRBV20-1 and TRBJ2-3; 8 positions match TRBD1. After removal of 2 bases from V and 3 bases from J, the junction contained 4 bases not matched to a gene. The CDR3 covers 14 residues. Germline CDR1 is DFQATT and CDR2 is SNEGSKA (reference sequence). The CDR3 nucleotides read TGCAGTGCTAGAATCGGGACAGGAACAGATACGCAGTATTTT. Translated, it gives CSARIGTGTDTQYF.

This clonotype was counted ten times or more. The chain employs TRBV6-5 and TRBJ2-3; the D gene is possibly TRBD1 (5 bases). Trimming removed 2 bases at V and 0 bases at J, with 9 bases between. CDR1 is MNHEY and CDR2 is SVGAGI in the germline V gene. This CDR3 region has 15 residues. The CDR3 DNA is TGTGCCAGCAGTTACCGAACAGGTAGCACAGATACGCAGTATTTT. It is translated as CASSYRTGSTDTQYF.

There are a few counts of this clonotype. The chain couples TRBV15 to TRBJ1-5, with D uncertain. Looked up from germline, CDR1 is LNHNV and CDR2 is YYDKDF (reference sequence). This CDR3 spans 13 amino acids. With 5 bases removed from V and 1 base from J, the gap between germline ends came to 6 bases. In DNA form, the CDR3 reads TGTGCCACCAGCTATGACAGCAATCAGCCCCAGCATTTT. It translates to CATSYDSNQPQHF.

This clonotype has more than one count but fewer than ten. The gene calls are TRBV29-1 and TRBJ2-7; D possibly corresponds to TRBD1 (6 bases). Trimming took off 7 bases at V and 5 bases at J, with 15 bases between the two ends. The CDR3 has 12 amino acids. Germline V CDR1 and CDR2: SQVTM, ANQGSEA. Here the CDR3 reads CSAAAGGHEQYF. The CDR3 DNA is TGCAGCGCCGCGGCTGGGGGCCACGAGCAGTACTTC.